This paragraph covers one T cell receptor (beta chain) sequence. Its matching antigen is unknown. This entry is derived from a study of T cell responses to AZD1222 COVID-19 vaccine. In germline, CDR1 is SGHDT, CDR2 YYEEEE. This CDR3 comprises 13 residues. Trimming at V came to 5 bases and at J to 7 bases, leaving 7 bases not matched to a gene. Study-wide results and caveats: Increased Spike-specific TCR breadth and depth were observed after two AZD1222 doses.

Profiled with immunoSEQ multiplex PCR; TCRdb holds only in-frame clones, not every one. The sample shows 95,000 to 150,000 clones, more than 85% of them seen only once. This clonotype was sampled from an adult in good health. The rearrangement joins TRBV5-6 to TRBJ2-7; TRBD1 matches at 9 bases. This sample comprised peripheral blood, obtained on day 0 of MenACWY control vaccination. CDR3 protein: CASRIGQGTEQYF. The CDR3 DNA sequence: TGTGCCAGCAGGATTGGACAGGGGACAGAGCAGTACTTC.